This T cell receptor beta chain emerged from a study of cytomegalovirus exposure and HLA in healthy donors. To note about this clone: Its antigen is currently unknown.

This CDR3 has 15 amino acids. J lost 1 base, V lost 1 base, and 3 bases had no gene match. The germline V gene encodes CDR1 KGHSH and CDR2 LQKENI. Unrecorded immune exposure was likely among donors, who were nominally healthy when sampled. General observations from the study: Later analysis demonstrated an association between a missense DCLRE1C variant and TCR beta V- and J-gene trimming. The records held CMV serostatus as the only immune exposure information. Later analysis found that TCR beta chains associated with HLA were more clonally expanded than other, equally common chains.

The PCR ran on 60 Vbeta and 13 Jbeta primers. Using immunoSEQ multiplex PCR, the repertoire was profiled, and TCRdb retains in-frame clones only, with some absent. The data show about 100,000 clones, 70% to 90% seen once. Sample: PBMCs. The sequence was collected from a man aged 40-55 years in good health and CMV-seronegative. The rearrangement uses TRBV18 and TRBJ1-1; 7 bases fit TRBD1. CDR3 DNA sequence: TGTGCCAGCTCACCACGGGGACAGACGAACACTGAAGCTTTCTTT. This translates into CASSPRGQTNTEAFF.